This TCR beta chain was observed in a study of cytotoxic CD8 clonotypes in ibrutinib-treated CLL. Germline V gene data show CDR1 as LNHDA and CDR2 as SQIVND (reference sequence). The CDR3 totals 16 residues. Trimming removed 5 bases from V and 2 bases from J, with 19 bases in between. PBMCs that had been cryopreserved were the source of approximately 2 micrograms of genomic DNA for TCR beta libraries. Clones were read by immunoSEQ multiplex PCR, and TCRdb kept only the in-frame ones, dropping some. The sample consists of about 200,000 clones, roughly 65% of them appearing once. This TCR was recovered from a human donor with chronic lymphocytic leukemia. The gene calls are TRBV19 and TRBJ2-7, with D possibly matching TRBD2 (5 bases). Sequencing was performed on PBMCs, taken after 12 months of ibrutinib treatment. The CDR3 region is CASSLNRVAPTYEQYF. In DNA, the CDR3 is TGTGCCAGTAGTTTAAACCGAGTAGCGCCGACCTACGAGCAGTACTTC.